The present T cell receptor beta chain was sequenced within a study of CD8 T cells in ankylosing spondylitis. CDR1 and CDR2 (germline): KGHSH, LQKENI. This CDR3 has 13 amino acids. Points on this clonotype: The junction departs from germline at one end; a sequencing error may be responsible.

MiXCR, run by TCRdb on the 5' RACE reads, gives a single entry per CDR3 protein. The sample comprises about 150,000 distinct CDR3 sequences, 30% to 40% of which are singletons, and approximately 6% rests with the top ten. The rearrangement links TRBV18 to TRBJ2-1, with 9 bases aligning to TRBD2. The TCR originated in a male donor with ankylosing spondylitis. Input material: synovial fluid, either unsorted or a sorted T cell fraction (not recorded which). This chain's CDR3 is CASLQSSGTSMVF. CDR3 nucleotide sequence: TGTGCCAGCCTACAATCCTCCGGGACTAGCATGGTCTTC.